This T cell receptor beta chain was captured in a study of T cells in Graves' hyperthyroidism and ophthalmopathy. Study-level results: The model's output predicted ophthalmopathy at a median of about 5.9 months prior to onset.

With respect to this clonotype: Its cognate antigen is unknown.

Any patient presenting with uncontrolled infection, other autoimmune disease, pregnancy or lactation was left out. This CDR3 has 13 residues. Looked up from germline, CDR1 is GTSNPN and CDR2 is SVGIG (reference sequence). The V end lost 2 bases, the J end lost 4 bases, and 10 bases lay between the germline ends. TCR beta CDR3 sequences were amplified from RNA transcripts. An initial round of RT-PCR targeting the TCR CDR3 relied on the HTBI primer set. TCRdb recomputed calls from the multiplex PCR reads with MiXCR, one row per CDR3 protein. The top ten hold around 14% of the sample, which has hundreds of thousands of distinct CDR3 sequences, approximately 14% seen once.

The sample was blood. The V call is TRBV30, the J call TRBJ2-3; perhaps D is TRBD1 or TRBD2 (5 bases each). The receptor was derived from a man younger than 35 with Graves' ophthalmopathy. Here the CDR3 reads CAWSTRGPDTQYF. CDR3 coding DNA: TGTGCCTGGAGTACGAGGGGCCCAGATACGCAGTATTTT. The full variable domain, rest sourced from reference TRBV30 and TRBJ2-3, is SQTIHQWPATLVQPVGSPLSLECTVEGTSNPNLYWYRQAAGRGLQLLFYSVGIGQISSEVPQNLSASRPQDRQFILSSKKLLLSDSGFYLCAWSTRGPDTQYFGPGTRLTVL.